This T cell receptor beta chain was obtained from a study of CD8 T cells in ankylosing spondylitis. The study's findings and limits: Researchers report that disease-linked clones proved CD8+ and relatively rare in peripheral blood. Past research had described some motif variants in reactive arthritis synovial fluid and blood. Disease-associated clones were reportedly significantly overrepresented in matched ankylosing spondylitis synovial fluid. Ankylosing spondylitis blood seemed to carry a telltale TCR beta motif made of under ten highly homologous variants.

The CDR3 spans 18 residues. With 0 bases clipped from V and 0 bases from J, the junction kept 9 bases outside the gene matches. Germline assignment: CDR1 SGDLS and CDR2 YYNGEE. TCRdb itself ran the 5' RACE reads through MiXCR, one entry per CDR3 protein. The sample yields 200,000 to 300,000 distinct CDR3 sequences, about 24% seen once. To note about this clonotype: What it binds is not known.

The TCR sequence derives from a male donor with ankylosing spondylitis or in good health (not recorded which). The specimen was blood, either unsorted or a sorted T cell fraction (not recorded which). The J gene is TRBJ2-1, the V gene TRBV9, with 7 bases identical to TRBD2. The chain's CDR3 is CASSVGVAGPSSYNEQFF. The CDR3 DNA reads TGTGCCAGCAGCGTAGGTGTAGCGGGTCCTAGCTCCTACAATGAGCAGTTCTTC.